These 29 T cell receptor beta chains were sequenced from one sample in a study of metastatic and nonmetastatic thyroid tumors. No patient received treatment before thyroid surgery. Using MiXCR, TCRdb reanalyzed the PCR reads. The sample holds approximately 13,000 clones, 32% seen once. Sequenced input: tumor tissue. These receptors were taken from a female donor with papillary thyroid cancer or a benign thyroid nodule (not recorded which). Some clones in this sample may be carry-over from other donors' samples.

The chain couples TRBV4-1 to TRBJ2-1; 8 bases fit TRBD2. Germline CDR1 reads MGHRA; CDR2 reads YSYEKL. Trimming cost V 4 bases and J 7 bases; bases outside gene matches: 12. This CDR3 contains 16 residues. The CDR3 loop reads CASSRPGTSSLNEQFF. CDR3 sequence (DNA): TGCGCCAGCAGCCGCCCCGGGACTAGTTCATTGAATGAGCAGTTCTTC.

CDR3 residues: CASSNRADTQYF. DNA for the CDR3: TGTGCCAGCAGTAACAGGGCAGATACGCAGTATTTT. The chain uses TRBV12-3 or TRBV12-4 and TRBJ2-3, with D possibly being TRBD1 (6 bases). The CDR3 has 12 amino acids. The germline V and J ends were trimmed by 5 bases and 4 bases, with 7 bases remaining between them.

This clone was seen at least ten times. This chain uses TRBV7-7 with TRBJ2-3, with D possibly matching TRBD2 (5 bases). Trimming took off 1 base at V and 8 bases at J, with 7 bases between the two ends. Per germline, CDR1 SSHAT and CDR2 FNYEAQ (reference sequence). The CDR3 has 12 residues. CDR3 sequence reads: CASSLGEGTQYF. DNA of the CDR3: TGTGCCAGCAGCTTAGGAGAGGGTACGCAGTATTTT.

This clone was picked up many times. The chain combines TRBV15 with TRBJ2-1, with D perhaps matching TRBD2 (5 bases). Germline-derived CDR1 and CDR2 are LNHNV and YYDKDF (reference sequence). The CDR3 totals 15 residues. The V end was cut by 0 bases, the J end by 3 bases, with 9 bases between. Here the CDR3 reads CATSRERGGYNEQFF. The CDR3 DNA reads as TGTGCCACCAGCAGAGAGCGCGGAGGCTACAATGAGCAGTTCTTC.

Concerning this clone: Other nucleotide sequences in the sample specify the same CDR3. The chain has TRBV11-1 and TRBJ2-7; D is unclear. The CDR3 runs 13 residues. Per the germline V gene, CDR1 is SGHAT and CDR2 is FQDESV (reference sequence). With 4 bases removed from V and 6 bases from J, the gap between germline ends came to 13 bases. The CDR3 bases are TGTGCCAGCAGCTCACTCCTCGAGAGCGAGCAGTACTTC. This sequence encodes CASSSLLESEQYF. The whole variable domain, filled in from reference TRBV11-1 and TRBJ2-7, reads EAEVAQSPRYKITEKSQAVAFWCDPISGHATLYWYRQILGQGPELLVQFQDESVVDDSQLPKDRFSAERLKGVDSTLKIQPAELGDSAMYLCASSSLLESEQYFGPGTRLTVT.

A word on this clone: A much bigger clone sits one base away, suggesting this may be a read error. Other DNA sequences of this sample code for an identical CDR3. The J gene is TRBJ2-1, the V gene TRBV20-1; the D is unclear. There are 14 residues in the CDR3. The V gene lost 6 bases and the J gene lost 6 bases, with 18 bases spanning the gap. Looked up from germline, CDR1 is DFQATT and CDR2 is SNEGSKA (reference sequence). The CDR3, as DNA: TGCAGTGCATCCCCACATCGTGGTCGCAATGAGCAGTTCTTC. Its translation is CSASPHRGRNEQFF.

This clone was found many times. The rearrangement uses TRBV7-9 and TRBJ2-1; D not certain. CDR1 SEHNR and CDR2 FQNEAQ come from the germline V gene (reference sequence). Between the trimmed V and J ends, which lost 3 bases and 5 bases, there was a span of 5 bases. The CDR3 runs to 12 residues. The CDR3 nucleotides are TGTGCCAGCAGCTTCGATCACAATGAGCAGTTCTTC. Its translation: CASSFDHNEQFF.

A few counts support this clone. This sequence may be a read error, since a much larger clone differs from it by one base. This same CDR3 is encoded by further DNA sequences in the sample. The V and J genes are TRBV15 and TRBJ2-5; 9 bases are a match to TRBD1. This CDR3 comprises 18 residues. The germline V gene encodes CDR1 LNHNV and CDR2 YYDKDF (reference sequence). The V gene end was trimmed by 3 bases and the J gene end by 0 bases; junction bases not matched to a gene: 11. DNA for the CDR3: TGTGCCACCAGCAGGGGACGGATCGGGACAGGGTACCAAGAGACCCAGTACTTC. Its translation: CATSRGRIGTGYQETQYF.

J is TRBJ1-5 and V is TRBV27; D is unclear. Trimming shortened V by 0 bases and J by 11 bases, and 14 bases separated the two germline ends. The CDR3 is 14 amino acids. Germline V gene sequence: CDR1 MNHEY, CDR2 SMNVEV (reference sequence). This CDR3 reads CASSLSSSVVTQHF. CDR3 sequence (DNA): TGTGCCAGCAGTTTATCTTCCAGCGTGGTGACCCAGCATTTT.

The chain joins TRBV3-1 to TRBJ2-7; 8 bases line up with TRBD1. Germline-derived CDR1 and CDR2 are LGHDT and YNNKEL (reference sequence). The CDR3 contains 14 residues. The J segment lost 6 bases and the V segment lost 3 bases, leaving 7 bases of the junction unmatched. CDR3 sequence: CASSQRDRLGEQYF. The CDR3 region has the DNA TGTGCCAGCAGCCAGCGGGACAGGCTGGGCGAGCAGTACTTC.

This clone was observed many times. CDR3 amino acids: CASSPRGEGGREQFF. The DNA for the CDR3 is TGTGCCAGCAGTCCGAGGGGCGAAGGGGGCCGTGAGCAGTTCTTC. This sequence joins TRBV28 and TRBJ2-1; TRBD1 agrees at 7 bases. The CDR3 totals 15 residues. In germline, CDR1 is MDHEN, CDR2 SYDVKM. V shed 5 bases and J 9 bases; nucleotides not matched to a gene: 13.

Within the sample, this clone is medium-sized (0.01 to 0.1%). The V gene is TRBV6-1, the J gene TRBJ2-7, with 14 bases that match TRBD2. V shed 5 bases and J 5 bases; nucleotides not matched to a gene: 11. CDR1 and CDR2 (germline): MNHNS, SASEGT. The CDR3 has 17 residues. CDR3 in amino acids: CASSPTVGTSGSNEQYF. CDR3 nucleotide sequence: TGTGCCAGCAGTCCCACCGTCGGGACTAGCGGGAGCAACGAGCAGTACTTC.

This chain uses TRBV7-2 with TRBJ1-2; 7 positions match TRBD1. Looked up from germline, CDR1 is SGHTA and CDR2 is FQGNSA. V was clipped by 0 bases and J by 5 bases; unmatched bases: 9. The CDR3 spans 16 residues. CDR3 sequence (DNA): TGTGCCAGCAGCTTAGCGCTCGGGACAGCGGGATATGGCTACACCTTC. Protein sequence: CASSLALGTAGYGYTF. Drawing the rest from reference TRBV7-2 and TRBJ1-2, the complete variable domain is GAGVSQSPSNKVTEKGKDVELRCDPISGHTALYWYRQSLGQGLEFLIYFQGNSAPDKSGLPSDRFSAERTGGSVSTLTIQRTQQEDSAVYLCASSLALGTAGYGYTFGSGTRLTVV.

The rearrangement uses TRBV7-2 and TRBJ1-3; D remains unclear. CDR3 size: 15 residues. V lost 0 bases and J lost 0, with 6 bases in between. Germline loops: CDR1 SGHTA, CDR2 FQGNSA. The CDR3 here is CASSLAGSSGNTIYF. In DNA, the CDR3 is TGTGCCAGCAGCTTAGCGGGGAGCTCTGGAAACACCATATATTTT. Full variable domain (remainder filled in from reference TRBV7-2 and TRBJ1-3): GAGVSQSPSNKVTEKGKDVELRCDPISGHTALYWYRQSLGQGLEFLIYFQGNSAPDKSGLPSDRFSAERTGGSVSTLTIQRTQQEDSAVYLCASSLAGSSGNTIYFGEGSWLTVV.

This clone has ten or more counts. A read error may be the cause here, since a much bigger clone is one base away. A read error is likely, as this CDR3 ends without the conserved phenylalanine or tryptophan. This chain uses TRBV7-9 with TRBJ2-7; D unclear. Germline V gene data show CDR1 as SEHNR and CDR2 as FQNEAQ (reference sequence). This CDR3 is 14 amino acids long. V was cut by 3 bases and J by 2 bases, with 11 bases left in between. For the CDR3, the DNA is TGTGCCAGCAGCTTTATGAACGGACCCTACGAGCAGTACCTC. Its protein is CASSFMNGPYEQYL.

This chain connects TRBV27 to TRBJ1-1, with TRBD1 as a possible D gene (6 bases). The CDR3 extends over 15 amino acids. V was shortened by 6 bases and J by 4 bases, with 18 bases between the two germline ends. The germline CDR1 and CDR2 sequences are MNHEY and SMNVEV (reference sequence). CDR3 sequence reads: CASSVGLGAGTEAFF. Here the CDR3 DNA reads TGTGCCAGCAGCGTAGGCTTGGGGGCCGGCACTGAAGCTTTCTTT.

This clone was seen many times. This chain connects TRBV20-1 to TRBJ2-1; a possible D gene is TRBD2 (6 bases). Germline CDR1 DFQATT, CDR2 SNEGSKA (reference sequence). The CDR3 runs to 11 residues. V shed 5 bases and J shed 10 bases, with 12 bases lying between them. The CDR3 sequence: CSARQGGEQFF. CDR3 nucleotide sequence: TGCAGTGCTCGTCAGGGAGGCGAGCAGTTCTTC.

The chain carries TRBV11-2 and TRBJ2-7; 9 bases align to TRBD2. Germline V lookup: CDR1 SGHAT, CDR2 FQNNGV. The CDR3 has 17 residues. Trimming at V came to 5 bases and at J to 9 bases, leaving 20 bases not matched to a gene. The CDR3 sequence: CASSPGPWREGRFRQYF. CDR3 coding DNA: TGTGCCAGCAGCCCGGGGCCCTGGCGGGAGGGCCGGTTCAGGCAGTACTTC.

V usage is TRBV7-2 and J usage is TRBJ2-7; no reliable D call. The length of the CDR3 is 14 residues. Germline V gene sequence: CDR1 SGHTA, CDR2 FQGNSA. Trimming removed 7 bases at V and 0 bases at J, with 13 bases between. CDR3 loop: CASILPQSSYEQYF. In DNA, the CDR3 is TGTGCCAGCATCCTTCCACAGAGCTCCTACGAGCAGTACTTC.

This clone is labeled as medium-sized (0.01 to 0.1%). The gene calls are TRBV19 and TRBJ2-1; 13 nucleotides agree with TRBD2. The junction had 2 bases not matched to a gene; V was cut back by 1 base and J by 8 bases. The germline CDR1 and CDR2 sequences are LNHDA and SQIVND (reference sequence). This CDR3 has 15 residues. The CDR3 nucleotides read TGTGCCAGTAGTATAGGGACTAGCGGGAGTGATGAGCAGTTCTTC. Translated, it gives CASSIGTSGSDEQFF.

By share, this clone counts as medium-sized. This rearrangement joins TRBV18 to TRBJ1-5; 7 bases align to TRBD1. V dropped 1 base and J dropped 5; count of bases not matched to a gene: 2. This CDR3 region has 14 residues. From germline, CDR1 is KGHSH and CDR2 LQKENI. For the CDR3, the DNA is TGTGCCAGCTCACCACAAACAGGGGATCAGCCCCAGCATTTT. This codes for CASSPQTGDQPQHF.

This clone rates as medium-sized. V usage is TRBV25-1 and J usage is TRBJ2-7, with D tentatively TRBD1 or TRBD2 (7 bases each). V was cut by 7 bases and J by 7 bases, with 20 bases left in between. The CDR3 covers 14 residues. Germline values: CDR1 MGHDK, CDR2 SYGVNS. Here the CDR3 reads CASTRGGGSREQYF. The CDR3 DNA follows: TGTGCCAGCACCAGGGGGGGAGGGTCCCGGGAGCAGTACTTC.

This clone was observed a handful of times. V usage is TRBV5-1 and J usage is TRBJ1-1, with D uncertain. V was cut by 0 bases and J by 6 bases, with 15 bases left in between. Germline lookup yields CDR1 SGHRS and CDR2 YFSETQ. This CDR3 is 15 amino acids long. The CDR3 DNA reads TGCGCCAGCAGCTTGGATTGGGGAGGTGTCTCTGAAGCTTTCTTT. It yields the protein CASSLDWGGVSEAFF.

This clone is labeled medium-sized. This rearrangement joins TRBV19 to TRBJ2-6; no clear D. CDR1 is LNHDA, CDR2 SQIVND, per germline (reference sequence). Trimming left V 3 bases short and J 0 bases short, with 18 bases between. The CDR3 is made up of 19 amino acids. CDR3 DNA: TGTGCCAGTAGTATTGTTTGGTTTGGCGGAGACTCTGGGGCCAACGTCCTGACTTTC. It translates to CASSIVWFGGDSGANVLTF.

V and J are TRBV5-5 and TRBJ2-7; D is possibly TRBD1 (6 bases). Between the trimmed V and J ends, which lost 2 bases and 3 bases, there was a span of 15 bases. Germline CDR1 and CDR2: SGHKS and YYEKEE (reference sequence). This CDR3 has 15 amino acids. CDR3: CASSFRTGLVYEQYF. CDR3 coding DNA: TGTGCCAGCAGCTTTCGTACAGGGTTAGTCTACGAGCAGTACTTC.

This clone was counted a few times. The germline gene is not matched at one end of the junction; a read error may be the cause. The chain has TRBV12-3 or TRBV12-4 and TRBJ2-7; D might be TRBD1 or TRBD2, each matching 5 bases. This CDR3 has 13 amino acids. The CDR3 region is CSSSWDGFVEQYF. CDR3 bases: TGTTCCAGCAGTTGGGACGGGTTCGTCGAGCAGTACTTC.

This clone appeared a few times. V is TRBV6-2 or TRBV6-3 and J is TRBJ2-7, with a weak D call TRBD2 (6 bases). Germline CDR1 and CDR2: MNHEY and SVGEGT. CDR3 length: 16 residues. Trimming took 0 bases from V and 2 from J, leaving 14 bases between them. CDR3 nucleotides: TGTGCCAGCAGTTACTCGAAAAGGCGGGGTCCCTACGAGCAGTACTTC. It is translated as CASSYSKRRGPYEQYF.

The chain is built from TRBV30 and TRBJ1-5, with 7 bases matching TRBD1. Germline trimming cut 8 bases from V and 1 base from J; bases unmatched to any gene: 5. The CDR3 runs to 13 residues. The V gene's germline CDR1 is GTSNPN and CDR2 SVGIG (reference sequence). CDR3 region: CASQGGSNQPQHF. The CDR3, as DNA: TGTGCCAGTCAGGGGGGCAGCAATCAGCCCCAGCATTTT.

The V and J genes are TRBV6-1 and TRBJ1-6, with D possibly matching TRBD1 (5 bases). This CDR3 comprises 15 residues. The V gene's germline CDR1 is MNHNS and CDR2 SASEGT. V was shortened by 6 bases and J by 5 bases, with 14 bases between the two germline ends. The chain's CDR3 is CASSRTFSHNSPLHF. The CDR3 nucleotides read TGTGCCAGCAGCCGGACATTTTCTCATAATTCACCCCTCCACTTT.